This entry is about one T cell receptor beta chain. Its cognate antigen is unknown. CDR3 length: 14 residues. Germline lookup yields CDR1 KGHSH and CDR2 LQKENI. V was pared by 3 bases and J by 1 base, with 9 bases between. These data belong to a study of cytomegalovirus exposure and HLA in healthy donors. Findings and caveats of the study: Cytomegalovirus association was assigned to approximately 180 TCR beta chains. In vitro work confirmed that a few CMV-associated chains recognize CMV antigens. Subsequent analysis found a tendency for first-cohort TCR clusters to co-occur within the approximately 130 validation repertoires. Whilst most TCR sequences proved rare, a subset of public TCRs occurred across many donors.

The assay was immunoSEQ multiplex PCR, and TCRdb's table has in-frame clones only and misses some. The sample shows roughly 140,000 clones, roughly 88% of them seen only once. The sequence was obtained from a woman aged 18-30 years in good health and CMV-seropositive. The specimen was PBMCs. The gene calls are TRBV18 and TRBJ2-5, with D possibly matching TRBD1 (6 bases). CDR3 protein: CASSPGTPQETQYF. CDR3 sequence (DNA): TGTGCCAGCTCACCCGGGACACCCCAAGAGACCCAGTACTTC.